The 21 T cell receptor beta chains reported below all come from one sample, sequenced in a study of blood T cell repertoires in COVID-19. The table came from immunoSEQ multiplex PCR; TCRdb's copy has only in-frame clones and leaves some out. The data contain 65,000 to 85,000 clones, around 90% of them singletons. Sequenced sample: peripheral blood. The receptors shown here come from a human donor in a cohort sampled during active COVID-19.

The rearrangement joins TRBV9 to TRBJ2-7, with TRBD1 matching 8 bases. After removal of 1 base from V and 7 bases from J, the junction contained 4 bases not matched to a gene. The CDR3 contains 13 residues. CDR1 SGDLS and CDR2 YYNGEE come from the germline V gene. CDR3 in DNA: TGTGCCAGCAGCGTACGACAGGGGTGGGAGCAGTACTTC. This codes for CASSVRQGWEQYF.

The chain couples TRBV7-9 to TRBJ1-1, with unresolved D. Germline loops: CDR1 SEHNR, CDR2 FQNEAQ (reference sequence). With 5 bases removed from V and 4 bases from J, the gap between germline ends came to 14 bases. CDR3 length equals 14 residues. The CDR3 sequence: CASSGEGGFTEAFF. The CDR3 nucleotides are TGTGCCAGCAGCGGCGAGGGTGGATTCACTGAAGCTTTCTTT.

V gene TRBV7-2 combines with J gene TRBJ2-5; TRBD2 agrees at 15 bases. The J segment lost 1 base and the V segment lost 0 bases, leaving 6 bases of the junction unmatched. The CDR3 totals 19 residues. The germline gives CDR1 SGHTA, CDR2 FQGNSA. The CDR3 region has the DNA TGTGCCAGCAGCTTAGCGGGACTAGCGGGGGGTCTTCCCCAAGAGACCCAGTACTTC. Protein: CASSLAGLAGGLPQETQYF.

The V and J genes are TRBV6-1 and TRBJ2-7; weak D call: TRBD1 (5 bases). V lost 0 bases, J lost 4 bases, and 7 bases lay in between. The germline gives CDR1 MNHNS, CDR2 SASEGT. This CDR3 is built from 13 residues. The CDR3 sequence is CASSEAGHYEQYF. Written as DNA, the CDR3 is TGTGCCAGCAGTGAAGCTGGACATTACGAGCAGTACTTC.

The chain joins TRBV12-3 or TRBV12-4 to TRBJ2-2; the D gene is possibly TRBD2 (5 bases). V dropped 8 bases and J dropped 5 bases, with 12 bases sitting between them. The CDR3 spans 13 residues. The CDR3 nucleotides are TGTGCCAGCGGGGAGTTTGGGACCGGGGAGCTGTTTTTT. This codes for CASGEFGTGELFF.

This sequence joins TRBV21-1 and TRBJ2-7; the table gives TRBD2 as D, unverified against the DNA. TRBV21-1 is a pseudogene locus. The CDR3 is 15 amino acids. CDR3 DNA sequence: TGTGCCAGCAGCAAATCAGTCAGGACTTCCTACGAGCAGTACTTC. It is translated as CASSKSVRTSYEQYF.

This clone appeared a few times. This chain joins TRBV12-3 or TRBV12-4 and TRBJ1-6; the D is unclear. Trimming pared 2 bases from V and 14 bases from J, leaving 7 bases between. CDR3 length: 11 residues. CDR3 residues: CASSLNRALHF. CDR3 in DNA: TGTGCCAGCAGTTTAAACCGGGCCCTCCACTTT.

The chain carries TRBV19 and TRBJ1-4; D call uncertain. This CDR3 spans 13 amino acids. Germline V gene data show CDR1 as LNHDA and CDR2 as SQIVND (reference sequence). V lost 6 bases to trimming and J lost 7 bases, with 12 bases between them. The CDR3, as DNA: TGTGCCAGTAGCGAGGATTGGCGTGAAAAACTGTTTTTT. It translates to CASSEDWREKLFF.

The rearrangement uses TRBV11-1 and TRBJ2-5; D not certain. The CDR3 runs 11 residues. Trimming took 8 bases from V and 5 from J, leaving 9 bases between them. CDR1 is SGHAT, CDR2 FQDESV, per germline (reference sequence). CDR3 in amino acids: CASRQRETQYF. As DNA, the CDR3 is TGTGCCAGCCGCCAACGGGAGACCCAGTACTTC. The variable domain in full, completed from reference TRBV11-1 and TRBJ2-5, reads EAEVAQSPRYKITEKSQAVAFWCDPISGHATLYWYRQILGQGPELLVQFQDESVVDDSQLPKDRFSAERLKGVDSTLKIQPAELGDSAMYLCASRQRETQYFGPGTRLLVL.

CDR3 amino acids: CASSLGGTGMVTEAFF. In DNA, the CDR3 is TGTGCCAGCAGCTTAGGCGGGACAGGGATGGTCACTGAAGCTTTCTTT. This rearrangement joins TRBV7-2 to TRBJ1-1; 9 positions match TRBD1. The CDR3 is made up of 16 amino acids. V shed 1 base, J shed 4 bases, and the junction held 7 bases outside the gene matches. The V gene's germline CDR1 is SGHTA and CDR2 FQGNSA.

J is TRBJ2-2 and V is TRBV4-3; D is unclear. CDR1 LGHNA and CDR2 YSLEER come from the germline V gene. CDR3 length equals 15 residues. V lost 0 bases, J lost 6 bases, and 11 bases lay in between. The CDR3 region is CASSQDYRVAGELFF. CDR3 DNA sequence: TGCGCCAGCAGCCAAGACTACCGGGTAGCCGGGGAGCTGTTTTTT.

The rearrangement joins TRBV2 to TRBJ2-5; 12 nucleotides agree with TRBD2. The V and J ends lost 0 bases and 4 bases, in that order; junction bases with no gene match: 3. The CDR3 length is 16 residues. Germline V CDR1 and CDR2: SNHLY, FYNNEI. The CDR3 loop is CASSEAALAGGETQYF. The CDR3 DNA reads as TGTGCCAGCAGTGAAGCCGCACTAGCGGGGGGAGAGACCCAGTACTTC.

CDR3 in amino acids: CASSTARDSKETQYF. The CDR3 nucleotides are TGTGCCAGCAGCACCGCGCGCGACAGCAAAGAGACCCAGTACTTC. This chain links TRBV5-4 with TRBJ2-5; perhaps TRBD1 as D (5 bases). The CDR3 length is 15 residues. The V end was cut by 4 bases, the J end by 3 bases, with 16 bases between. Germline V gives CDR1 SGHNT, CDR2 YYREEE (reference sequence).

This clone was recorded only once. The chain recombines TRBV5-1 with TRBJ2-1; D is perhaps TRBD2 (6 bases). Trimming shortened V by 3 bases and J by 0 bases, and 13 bases separated the two germline ends. In germline, CDR1 is SGHRS, CDR2 YFSETQ. The CDR3 length is 16 residues. CDR3 loop: CASSSHTGGSYNEQFF. The CDR3 DNA follows: TGCGCCAGCAGCTCGCACACCGGGGGCTCCTACAATGAGCAGTTCTTC.

J is TRBJ1-2 and V is TRBV18; 7 nucleotides align to TRBD1. The V segment lost 3 bases and the J segment 4 bases; nucleotides outside the gene matches: 11. Germline V gene sequence: CDR1 KGHSH, CDR2 LQKENI. This CDR3 contains 16 residues. The CDR3 is CASSPSPTGELYGYTF. As DNA, the CDR3 is TGTGCCAGCTCACCTTCTCCCACAGGGGAGCTCTATGGCTACACCTTC.

This chain joins TRBV7-9 and TRBJ2-3; 10 nucleotides align to TRBD1. Germline V gives CDR1 SEHNR, CDR2 FQNEAQ (reference sequence). J lost 5 bases, V lost 4 bases, and 6 bases had no gene match. The CDR3 contains 15 residues. The CDR3 DNA follows: TGTGCCAGCAGCTCTTGGACAGGGGGGGAAGATACGCAGTATTTT. Residues: CASSSWTGGEDTQYF.

The rearrangement uses TRBV7-3 and TRBJ2-1; 10 bases line up with TRBD2. Germline V lookup: CDR1 SGHTA, CDR2 FQGTGA. Trimming cost V 5 bases and J 2 bases; bases outside gene matches: 3. CDR3 size: 15 residues. The CDR3 region is CASSVGTSAYNEQFF. The CDR3 DNA is TGTGCCAGCAGCGTGGGGACTAGCGCCTACAATGAGCAGTTCTTC.

The chain joins TRBV10-3 to TRBJ1-2; no clear D gene. The CDR3 runs 12 residues. CDR1 and CDR2 from the germline V gene are ENHRY and SYGVKD. The ends were cut back, 10 bases at V and 8 bases at J, with 17 bases in the middle. CDR3 sequence: CASNQPGNGYTF. CDR3 sequence (DNA): TGTGCCAGCAACCAACCAGGAAACGGCTACACCTTC.

This chain connects TRBV29-1 to TRBJ1-1; TRBD1 matches 7 bases. Germline-derived CDR1 and CDR2 are SQVTM and ANQGSEA. The V gene end was trimmed by 6 bases and the J gene end by 4 bases; junction bases not matched to a gene: 17. This CDR3 has 16 residues. CDR3 in amino acids: CSVPGTAPSVSTEAFF. CDR3 nucleotide sequence: TGCAGCGTGCCCGGGACAGCTCCCTCTGTGAGCACTGAAGCTTTCTTT.

The chain combines TRBV5-1 with TRBJ2-1; 12 nucleotides agree with TRBD2. This CDR3 region has 13 residues. The ends lost 7 bases at V and 5 bases at J; junction bases unmatched: 1. CDR1 is SGHRS, CDR2 YFSETQ, per germline. The CDR3 bases are TGCGCCAGCGGACTAGCGGGGAACAATGAGCAGTTCTTC. Its protein product is CASGLAGNNEQFF.

The chain links TRBV5-1 to TRBJ2-2, with a possible D match to TRBD1 (6 bases). V was clipped by 4 bases and J by 1 base, with 11 bases between them. Looked up from germline, CDR1 is SGHRS and CDR2 is YFSETQ. This CDR3 has 15 residues. CDR3 sequence: CASSRTDKNTGELFF. The CDR3 coding sequence is TGCGCCAGCAGCCGGACAGACAAGAACACCGGGGAGCTGTTTTTT.